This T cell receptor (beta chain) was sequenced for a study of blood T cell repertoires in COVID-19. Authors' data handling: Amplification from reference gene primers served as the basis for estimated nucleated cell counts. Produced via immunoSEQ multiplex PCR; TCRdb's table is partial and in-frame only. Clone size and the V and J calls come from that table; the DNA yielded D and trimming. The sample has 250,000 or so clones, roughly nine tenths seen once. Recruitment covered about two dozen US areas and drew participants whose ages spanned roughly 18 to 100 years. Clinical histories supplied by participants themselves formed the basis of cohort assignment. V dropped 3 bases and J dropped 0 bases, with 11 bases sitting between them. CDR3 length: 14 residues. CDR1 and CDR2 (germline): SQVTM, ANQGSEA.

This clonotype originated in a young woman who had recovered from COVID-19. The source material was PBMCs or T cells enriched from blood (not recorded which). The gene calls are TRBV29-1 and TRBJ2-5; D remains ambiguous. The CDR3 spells CSVDFGGYQETQYF. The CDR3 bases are TGCAGCGTTGATTTCGGCGGCTACCAAGAGACCCAGTACTTC.